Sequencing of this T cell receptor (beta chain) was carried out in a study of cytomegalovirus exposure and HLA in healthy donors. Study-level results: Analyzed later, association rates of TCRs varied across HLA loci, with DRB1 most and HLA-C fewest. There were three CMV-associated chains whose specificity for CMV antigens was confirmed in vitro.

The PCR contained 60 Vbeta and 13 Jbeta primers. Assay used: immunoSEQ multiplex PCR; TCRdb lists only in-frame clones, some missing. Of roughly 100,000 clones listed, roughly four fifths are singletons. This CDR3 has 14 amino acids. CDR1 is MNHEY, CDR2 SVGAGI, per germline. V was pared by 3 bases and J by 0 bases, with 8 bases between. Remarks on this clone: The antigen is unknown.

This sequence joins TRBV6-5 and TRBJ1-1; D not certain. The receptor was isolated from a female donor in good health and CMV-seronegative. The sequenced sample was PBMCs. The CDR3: CASSYAEMNTEAFF. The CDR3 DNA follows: TGTGCCAGCAGTTATGCGGAGATGAACACTGAAGCTTTCTTT.